This is a list of T cell receptor beta chains from one sample in a study of OX40 agonist ivuxolimab in advanced cancers. Data came from immunoSEQ multiplex PCR; TCRdb stores just in-frame clones and leaves some out. The table lists about 62,000 clones, 85% of them singletons. This specimen was CD4+ or CD8+ T cells sorted from blood, taken in a trial of the OX40 agonist ivuxolimab. These TCRs come from an adult with an advanced solid tumor such as melanoma, head and neck, liver or kidney cancer. CDR3s include the opening cysteine and the closing phenylalanine or tryptophan. A D gene is named only where the DNA matches it firmly. Not every row has a clone size; where given, it reads once, few, many or a size class.

CDR3: CASSGTYSNQPQHF
DNA: TGTGCCAGCAGCGGCACGTATAGCAATCAGCCCCAGCATTTT
V: TRBV6-5
length: 14
D: .
size: .
J: TRBJ1-5

CDR3: CAWTTYNEQFF
DNA: TGTGCCTGGACGACGTACAATGAGCAGTTCTTC
V: TRBV30
length: 11
D: .
size: .
J: TRBJ2-1

CDR3: CASNNGGNEKLFF
DNA: TGTGCCAGTAACAACGGGGGGAATGAAAAACTGTTTTTT
V: TRBV19
length: 13
D: .
size: .
J: TRBJ1-4

CDR3: CASSQETRWGRTGELFF
DNA: TGTGCCAGCAGCCAAGAAACACGGTGGGGACGGACCGGGGAGCTGTTTTTT
V: TRBV4-2
length: 17
D: .
size: .
J: TRBJ2-2

CDR3: CASSDHGTENTIYF
DNA: TGTGCCAGCAGTGATCACGGGACGGAAAACACCATATATTTT
V: TRBV25-1
length: 14
D: .
size: .
J: TRBJ1-3

CDR3: CASSQETGYFPQHF
DNA: TGCGCCAGCAGCCAAGAGACCGGTTATTTTCCCCAGCATTTT
V: TRBV4-1
length: 14
D: .
size: .
J: TRBJ1-5

CDR3: CASSFSGTDDEQYF
DNA: TGTGCTAGCAGCTTCTCCGGGACAGATGACGAGCAGTACTTC
V: TRBV7-7
length: 14
D: TRBD1
size: .
J: TRBJ2-7

CDR3: CASSYGTNTDTQYF
DNA: TGTGCCAGCAGTTACGGGACAAACACAGATACGCAGTATTTT
V: TRBV6-6
length: 14
D: .
size: .
J: TRBJ2-3

CDR3: CASSPVLSGANVLTF
DNA: TGTGCCAGCAGCCCGGTGCTCTCTGGGGCCAACGTCCTGACTTTC
V: TRBV7-3
length: 15
D: .
size: once
J: TRBJ2-6

CDR3: CASSLGQTNNEQFF
DNA: TGTGCCAGCAGCCTCGGACAGACAAACAATGAGCAGTTCTTC
V: TRBV7-9
length: 14
D: .
size: .
J: TRBJ2-1

CDR3: CASSLFPGQGAEQYF
DNA: TGTGCCAGCAGTTTATTCCCGGGACAGGGGGCCGAGCAGTACTTC
V: TRBV27
length: 15
D: TRBD1
size: .
J: TRBJ2-7

CDR3: CASSLWDRPYEQYF
DNA: TGTGCCAGCAGTCTATGGGACAGACCCTACGAGCAGTACTTC
V: TRBV6-5
length: 14
D: TRBD1
size: .
J: TRBJ2-7

CDR3: CSVRGSTNTGELFF
DNA: TGCAGCGTCAGGGGCTCTACGAACACCGGGGAGCTGTTTTTT
V: TRBV29-1
length: 14
D: .
size: .
J: TRBJ2-2

CDR3: CASSISRGANSPLHF
DNA: TGCGCCAGCAGCATTAGCCGGGGGGCCAATTCACCCCTCCACTTT
V: TRBV10-2
length: 15
D: .
size: .
J: TRBJ1-6

CDR3: CASTRRQNNSPLHF
DNA: TGTGCCAGCACCCGGCGGCAGAATAATTCACCCCTCCACTTT
V: TRBV28
length: 14
D: .
size: .
J: TRBJ1-6

CDR3: CASRMDRDYEQYF
DNA: TGTGCCAGCAGAATGGACAGGGACTACGAGCAGTACTTC
V: TRBV2
length: 13
D: TRBD1
size: .
J: TRBJ2-7

CDR3: CASSEALREPRELFF
DNA: TGTGCCAGCAGTGAAGCCCTAAGAGAGCCACGGGAGCTGTTTTTT
V: TRBV6-1
length: 15
D: .
size: .
J: TRBJ2-2

CDR3: CASSPLEMNTEAFF
DNA: TGTGCCAGCTCACCACTTGAGATGAACACTGAAGCTTTCTTT
V: TRBV18
length: 14
D: .
size: .
J: TRBJ1-1

CDR3: CASSPRGTASSGNTIYF
DNA: TGTGCCAGCAGCCCCCGAGGGACGGCTAGCTCTGGAAACACCATATATTTT
V: TRBV7-2
length: 17
D: .
size: .
J: TRBJ1-3

CDR3: CASILLGGSTDTQYF
DNA: TGTGCCAGCATACTACTTGGCGGGAGCACAGATACGCAGTATTTT
V: TRBV6-1
length: 15
D: .
size: .
J: TRBJ2-3

CDR3: CASSGPQGIYEQYF
DNA: TGTGCCAGCAGCGGACCCCAGGGGATCTACGAGCAGTACTTC
V: TRBV5-6
length: 14
D: .
size: .
J: TRBJ2-7

CDR3: CASSLAFPTYEQYF
DNA: TGTGCCAGCAGTTTAGCCTTCCCCACCTACGAGCAGTACTTC
V: TRBV28
length: 14
D: .
size: .
J: TRBJ2-7

CDR3: CAISETTGGEQYF
DNA: TGTGCCATCAGTGAGACGACAGGTGGTGAGCAGTACTTC
V: TRBV6-5
length: 13
D: .
size: once
J: TRBJ2-7

CDR3: CASSKGQGYYEQYF
DNA: TGTGCCAGTAGTAAGGGACAGGGGTACTACGAGCAGTACTTC
V: TRBV19
length: 14
D: TRBD1
size: .
J: TRBJ2-7

CDR3: CSASLSTEAFF
DNA: TGCAGTGCTAGTTTGTCCACTGAAGCTTTCTTT
V: TRBV20-1
length: 11
D: .
size: .
J: TRBJ1-1

CDR3: CASSIPGADNEQFF
DNA: TGTGCCAGTAGTATACCGGGGGCCGACAATGAGCAGTTCTTC
V: TRBV19
length: 14
D: .
size: .
J: TRBJ2-1

CDR3: CASSAWTGTSGNTIYF
DNA: TGTGCCAGCAGTGCCTGGACAGGGACCTCTGGAAACACCATATATTTT
V: TRBV25-1
length: 16
D: TRBD1
size: .
J: TRBJ1-3

CDR3: CASSQEGGSPRNQPQHF
DNA: TGCGCCAGCAGCCAAGAAGGGGGGTCCCCTAGAAATCAGCCCCAGCATTTT
V: TRBV4-1
length: 17
D: .
size: .
J: TRBJ1-5

CDR3: CAIGRGTDTQYF
DNA: TGTGCCATCGGTCGGGGGACAGATACGCAGTATTTT
V: TRBV27
length: 12
D: .
size: .
J: TRBJ2-3

CDR3: CASSLLGGLNEKLFF
DNA: TGTGCCAGCAGTTTATTGGGGGGTCTTAATGAAAAACTGTTTTTT
V: TRBV27
length: 15
D: .
size: .
J: TRBJ1-4

CDR3: CASSRTGSSYEQYF
DNA: TGTGCCAGCAGCCGGACTGGTAGCTCCTACGAGCAGTACTTC
V: TRBV5-8
length: 14
D: .
size: .
J: TRBJ2-7